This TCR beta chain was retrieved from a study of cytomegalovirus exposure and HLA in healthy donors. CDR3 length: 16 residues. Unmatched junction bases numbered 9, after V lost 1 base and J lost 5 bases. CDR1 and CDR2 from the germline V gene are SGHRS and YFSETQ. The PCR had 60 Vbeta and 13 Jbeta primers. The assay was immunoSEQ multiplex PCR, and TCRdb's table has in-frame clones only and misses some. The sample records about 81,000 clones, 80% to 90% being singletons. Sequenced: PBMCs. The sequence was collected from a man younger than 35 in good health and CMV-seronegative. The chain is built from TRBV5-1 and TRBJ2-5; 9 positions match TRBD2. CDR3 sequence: CASSLSSGGGWETQYF. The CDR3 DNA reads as TGCGCCAGCAGCTTGAGTAGCGGGGGAGGATGGGAGACCCAGTACTTC.